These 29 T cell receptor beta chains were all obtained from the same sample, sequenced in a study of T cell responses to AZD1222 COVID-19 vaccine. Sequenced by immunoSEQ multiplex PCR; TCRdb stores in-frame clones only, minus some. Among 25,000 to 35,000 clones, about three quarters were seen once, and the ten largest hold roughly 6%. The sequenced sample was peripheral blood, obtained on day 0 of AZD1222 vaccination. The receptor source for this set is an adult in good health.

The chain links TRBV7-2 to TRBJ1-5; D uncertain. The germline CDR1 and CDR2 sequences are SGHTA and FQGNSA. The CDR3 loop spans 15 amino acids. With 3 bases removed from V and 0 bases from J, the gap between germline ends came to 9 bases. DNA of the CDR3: TGTGCCAGCAGCTTGTACCACTATAGCAATCAGCCCCAGCATTTT. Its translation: CASSLYHYSNQPQHF.

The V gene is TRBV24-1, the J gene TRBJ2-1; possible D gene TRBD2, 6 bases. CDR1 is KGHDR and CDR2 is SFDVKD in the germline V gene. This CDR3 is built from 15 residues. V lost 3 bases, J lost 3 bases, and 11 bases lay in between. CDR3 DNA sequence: TGTGCCACCAGTGATGGTAGCGGAAACTACAATGAGCAGTTCTTC. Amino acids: CATSDGSGNYNEQFF.

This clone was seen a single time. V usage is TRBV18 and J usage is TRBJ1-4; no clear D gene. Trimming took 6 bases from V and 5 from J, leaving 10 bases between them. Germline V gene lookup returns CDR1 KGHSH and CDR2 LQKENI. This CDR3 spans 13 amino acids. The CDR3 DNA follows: TGTGCCAGCTCTCCCGGGTCCAATGAAAAACTGTTTTTT. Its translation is CASSPGSNEKLFF.

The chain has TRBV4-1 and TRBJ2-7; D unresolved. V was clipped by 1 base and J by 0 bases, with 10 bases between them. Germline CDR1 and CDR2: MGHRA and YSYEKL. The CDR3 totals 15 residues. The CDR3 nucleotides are TGCGCCAGCAGCCAAGTAATAACGGGCTCCTACGAGCAGTACTTC. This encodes CASSQVITGSYEQYF.

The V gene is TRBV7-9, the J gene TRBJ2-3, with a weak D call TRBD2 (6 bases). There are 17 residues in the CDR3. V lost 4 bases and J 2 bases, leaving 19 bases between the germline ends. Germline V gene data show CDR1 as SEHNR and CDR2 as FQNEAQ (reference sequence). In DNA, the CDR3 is TGTGCCAGCAGCTCCTATCAAGTGAGGAGGGTCACAGATACGCAGTATTTT. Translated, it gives CASSSYQVRRVTDTQYF.

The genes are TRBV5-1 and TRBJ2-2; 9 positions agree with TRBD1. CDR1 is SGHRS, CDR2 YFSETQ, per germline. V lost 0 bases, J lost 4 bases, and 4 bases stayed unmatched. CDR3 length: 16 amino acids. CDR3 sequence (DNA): TGCGCCAGCAGCTTGGCCGGGACAGGGATCACCGGGGAGCTGTTTTTT. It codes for CASSLAGTGITGELFF. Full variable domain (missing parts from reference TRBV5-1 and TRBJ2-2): KAGVTQTPRYLIKTRGQQVTLSCSPISGHRSVSWYQQTPGQGLQFLFEYFSETQRNKGNFPGRFSGRQFSNSRSEMNVSTLELGDSALYLCASSLAGTGITGELFFGEGSRLTVL.

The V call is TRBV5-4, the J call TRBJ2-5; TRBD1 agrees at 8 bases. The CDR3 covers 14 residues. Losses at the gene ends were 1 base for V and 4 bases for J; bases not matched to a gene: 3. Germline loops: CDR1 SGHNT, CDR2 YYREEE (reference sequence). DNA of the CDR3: TGTGCCAGCAGCTTGCAGGGGGCGAGAGAGACCCAGTACTTC. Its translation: CASSLQGARETQYF.

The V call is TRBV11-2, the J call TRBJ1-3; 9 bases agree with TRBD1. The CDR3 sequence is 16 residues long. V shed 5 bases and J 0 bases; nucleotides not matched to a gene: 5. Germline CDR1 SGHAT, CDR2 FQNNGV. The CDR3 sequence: CASSADRGFSGNTIYF. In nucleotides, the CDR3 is TGTGCCAGCAGCGCGGACAGGGGTTTCTCTGGAAACACCATATATTTT.

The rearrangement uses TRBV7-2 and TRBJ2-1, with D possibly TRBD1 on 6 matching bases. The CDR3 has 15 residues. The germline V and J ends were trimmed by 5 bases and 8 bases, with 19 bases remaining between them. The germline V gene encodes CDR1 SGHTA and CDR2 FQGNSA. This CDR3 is CASSKQGNVAHEQFF. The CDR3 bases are TGTGCCAGCAGCAAACAGGGTAACGTAGCACATGAGCAGTTCTTC.

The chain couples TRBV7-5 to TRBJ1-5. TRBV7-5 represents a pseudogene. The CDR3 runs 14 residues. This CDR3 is CVRFPDPVRQPQHF. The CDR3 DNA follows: TGTGTCAGATTCCCTGACCCGGTCCGGCAGCCCCAGCATTTT.

Written as DNA, the CDR3 is TGCGCCAGCAGCCAAACCGGGACAGGGCTTAGCCAGCCCCAGCATTTT. Residues: CASSQTGTGLSQPQHF. The genes are TRBV4-1 and TRBJ1-5, with 9 bases fitting TRBD1. V was pared by 2 bases and J by 7 bases, with 9 bases of the junction left unmatched. Germline loops: CDR1 MGHRA, CDR2 YSYEKL. This CDR3 is built from 16 residues.

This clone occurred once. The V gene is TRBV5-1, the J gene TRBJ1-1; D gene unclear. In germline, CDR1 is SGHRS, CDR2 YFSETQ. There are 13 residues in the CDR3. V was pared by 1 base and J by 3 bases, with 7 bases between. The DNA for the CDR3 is TGCGCCAGCAGCTTGAAGGGTGACACTGAAGCTTTCTTT. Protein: CASSLKGDTEAFF.

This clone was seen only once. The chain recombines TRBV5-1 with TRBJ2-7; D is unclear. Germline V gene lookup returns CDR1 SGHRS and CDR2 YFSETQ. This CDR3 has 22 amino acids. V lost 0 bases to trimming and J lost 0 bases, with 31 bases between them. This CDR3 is CASSLGPSAGLRSRRSSYEQYF. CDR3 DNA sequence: TGCGCCAGCAGCTTGGGACCTTCAGCTGGGCTCCGCTCCCGCAGGAGCTCCTACGAGCAGTACTTC.

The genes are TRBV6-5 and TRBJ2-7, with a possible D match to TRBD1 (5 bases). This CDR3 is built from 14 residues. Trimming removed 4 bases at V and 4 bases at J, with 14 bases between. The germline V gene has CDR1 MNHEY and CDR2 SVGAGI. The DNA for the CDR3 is TGTGCCAGCAGTTCGGGCAGGGTGGTTTACGAGCAGTACTTC. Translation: CASSSGRVVYEQYF.

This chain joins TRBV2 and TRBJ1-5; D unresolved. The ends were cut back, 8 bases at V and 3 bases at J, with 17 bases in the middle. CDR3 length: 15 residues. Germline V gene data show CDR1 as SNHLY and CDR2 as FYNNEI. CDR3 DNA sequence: TGTGCCAGCGCCCCGTTGACGGGAAACAATCAGCCCCAGCATTTT. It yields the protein CASAPLTGNNQPQHF.

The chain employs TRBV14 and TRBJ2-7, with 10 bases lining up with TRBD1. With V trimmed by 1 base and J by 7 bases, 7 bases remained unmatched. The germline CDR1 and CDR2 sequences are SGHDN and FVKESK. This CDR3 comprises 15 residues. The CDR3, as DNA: TGTGCCAGCAGCCAAGGACAGGGGGCGCCGGGGGAGCAGTACGTC. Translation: CASSQGQGAPGEQYV.

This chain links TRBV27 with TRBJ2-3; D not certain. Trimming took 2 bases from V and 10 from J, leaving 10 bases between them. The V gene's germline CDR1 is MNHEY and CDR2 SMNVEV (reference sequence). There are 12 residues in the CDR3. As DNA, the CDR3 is TGTGCCAGCAGTTTACCGGAACGAGCGCAGTATTTT. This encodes CASSLPERAQYF.

The CDR3 is CASSVPGQGEKLFF. CDR3 nucleotides: TGCGCCAGCAGCGTACCTGGACAGGGGGAAAAACTGTTTTTT. The chain combines TRBV5-1 with TRBJ1-4, with TRBD1 matching 9 bases. CDR1 is SGHRS and CDR2 is YFSETQ in the germline V gene. This CDR3 is built from 14 residues. The junction had 6 bases not matched to a gene; V was cut back by 4 bases and J by 8 bases.

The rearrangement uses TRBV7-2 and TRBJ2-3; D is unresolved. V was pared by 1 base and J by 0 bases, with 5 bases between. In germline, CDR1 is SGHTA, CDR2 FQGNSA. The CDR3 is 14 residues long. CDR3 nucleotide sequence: TGTGCCAGCAGCTTAGATCCTAGCACAGATACGCAGTATTTT. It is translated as CASSLDPSTDTQYF. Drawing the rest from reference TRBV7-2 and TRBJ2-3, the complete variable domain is GAGVSQSPSNKVTEKGKDVELRCDPISGHTALYWYRQSLGQGLEFLIYFQGNSAPDKSGLPSDRFSAERTGGSVSTLTIQRTQQEDSAVYLCASSLDPSTDTQYFGPGTRLTVL.

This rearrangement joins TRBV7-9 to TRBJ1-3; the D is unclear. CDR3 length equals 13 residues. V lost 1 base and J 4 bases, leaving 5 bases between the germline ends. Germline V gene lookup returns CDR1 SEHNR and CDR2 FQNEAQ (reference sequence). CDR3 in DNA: TGTGCCAGCAGCTTAGAGGCGGGAAACACCATATATTTT. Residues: CASSLEAGNTIYF.

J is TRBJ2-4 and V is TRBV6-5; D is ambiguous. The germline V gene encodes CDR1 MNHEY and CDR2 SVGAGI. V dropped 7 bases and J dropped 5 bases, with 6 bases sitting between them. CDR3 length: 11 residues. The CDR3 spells CASTMENIQYF. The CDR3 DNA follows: TGTGCCAGCACAATGGAAAACATTCAGTACTTC.

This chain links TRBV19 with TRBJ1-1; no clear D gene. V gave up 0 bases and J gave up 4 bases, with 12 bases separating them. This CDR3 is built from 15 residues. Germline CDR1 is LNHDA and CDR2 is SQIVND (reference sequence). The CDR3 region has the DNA TGTGCCAGTAGTATAGATTCCCGGGGTAGCACTGAAGCTTTCTTT. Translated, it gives CASSIDSRGSTEAFF.

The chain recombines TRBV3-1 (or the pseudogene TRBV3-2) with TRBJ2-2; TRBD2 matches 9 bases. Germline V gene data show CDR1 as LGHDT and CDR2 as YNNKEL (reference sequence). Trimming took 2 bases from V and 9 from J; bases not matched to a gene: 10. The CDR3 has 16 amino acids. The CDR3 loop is CASSQPGLAFGRELFF. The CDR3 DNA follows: TGTGCCAGCAGCCAACCGGGACTAGCATTTGGTAGGGAGCTGTTTTTT.

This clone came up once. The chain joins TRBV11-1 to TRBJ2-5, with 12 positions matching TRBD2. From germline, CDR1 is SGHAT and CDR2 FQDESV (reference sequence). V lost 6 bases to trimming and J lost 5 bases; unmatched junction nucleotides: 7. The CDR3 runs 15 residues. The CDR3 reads CASRRLAGGPETQYF. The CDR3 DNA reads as TGTGCCAGCAGGCGCCTAGCGGGAGGGCCGGAGACCCAGTACTTC. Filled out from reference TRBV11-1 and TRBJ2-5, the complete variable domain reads EAEVAQSPRYKITEKSQAVAFWCDPISGHATLYWYRQILGQGPELLVQFQDESVVDDSQLPKDRFSAERLKGVDSTLKIQPAELGDSAMYLCASRRLAGGPETQYFGPGTRLLVL.

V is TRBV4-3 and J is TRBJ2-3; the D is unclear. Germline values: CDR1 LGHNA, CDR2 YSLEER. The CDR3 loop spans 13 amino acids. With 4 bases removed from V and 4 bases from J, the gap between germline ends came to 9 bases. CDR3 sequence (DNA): TGCGCCAGCAGCCCATGGGTGGCAGATACGCAGTATTTT. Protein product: CASSPWVADTQYF.

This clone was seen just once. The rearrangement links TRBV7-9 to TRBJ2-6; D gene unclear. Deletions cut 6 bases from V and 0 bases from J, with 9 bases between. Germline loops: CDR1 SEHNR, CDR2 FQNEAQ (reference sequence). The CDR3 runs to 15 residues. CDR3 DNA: TGTGCCAGCAGTTTTAGATCCTCTGGGGCCAACGTCCTGACTTTC. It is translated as CASSFRSSGANVLTF.

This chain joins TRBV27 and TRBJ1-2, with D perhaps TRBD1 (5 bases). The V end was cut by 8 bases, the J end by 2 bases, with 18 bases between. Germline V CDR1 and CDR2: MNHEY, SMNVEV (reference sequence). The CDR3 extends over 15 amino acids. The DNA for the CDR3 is TGTGCCAGCGGCCAGAAAGGGACGGCAAACTATGGCTACACCTTC. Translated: CASGQKGTANYGYTF.

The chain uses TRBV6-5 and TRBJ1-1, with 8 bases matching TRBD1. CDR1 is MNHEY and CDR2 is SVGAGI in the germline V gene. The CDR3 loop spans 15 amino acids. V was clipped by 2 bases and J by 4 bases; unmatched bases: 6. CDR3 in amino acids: CASSYTRQGTTEAFF. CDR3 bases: TGTGCCAGCAGTTACACCCGACAGGGGACCACTGAAGCTTTCTTT.

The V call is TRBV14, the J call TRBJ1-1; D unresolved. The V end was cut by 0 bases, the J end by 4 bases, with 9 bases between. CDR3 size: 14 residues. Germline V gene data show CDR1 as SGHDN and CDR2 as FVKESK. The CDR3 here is CASSQETDATEAFF. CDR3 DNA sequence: TGTGCCAGCAGCCAAGAAACGGACGCCACTGAAGCTTTCTTT.